These T cell receptor beta chains were read from a single sample in a study of blood T cell repertoires in COVID-19. Here immunoSEQ multiplex PCR was the method, and the copy in TCRdb shows in-frame clones only, minus some. The table has 200,000 or so clones, around 85% seen once. Sequenced material: peripheral blood. The receptors here all came from a woman aged 45-59 years with acute or convalescent COVID-19. Each CDR3 is given with its conserved first and last residue. The D gene is left open where the match is weak. Clone size, where shown, is once, few, many, or a class for clones that have expanded.

TRBJ2-7 | . | TRBV2 | TRBD2 | CASTGGSGSSYEQYF | TGTGCCAGCACCGGAGGGAGCGGGAGTTCCTACGAGCAGTACTTC
TRBJ2-2 | few | TRBV3-1/TRBV3-2 | TRBD2 | CASSRGLAGGLGTGELFF | TGTGCCAGCAGCCGGGGACTAGCGGGAGGCCTAGGGACCGGGGAGCTGTTTTTT
TRBJ1-5 | . | TRBV2 | TRBD1 | CASRLDREGYQPQHF | TGTGCCAGCAGGTTGGACAGGGAGGGGTACCAGCCCCAGCATTTT
TRBJ2-5 | . | TRBV18 | TRBD2 | CASSRSLAGEETQYF | TGTGCCAGCTCACGATCACTAGCGGGGGAGGAGACCCAGTACTTC
TRBJ1-2 | . | TRBV10-3 | . | CAIAYPNRTTNYGYTF | TGTGCCATCGCGTACCCGAACAGGACGACTAACTATGGCTACACCTTC
TRBJ2-7 | . | TRBV3-1/TRBV3-2 | TRBD1 | CASSQLTGNYAYEQYF | TGTGCCAGCAGCCAATTGACAGGGAACTACGCCTACGAGCAGTACTTC
TRBJ2-2 | . | TRBV12-3/TRBV12-4 | TRBD1 | CASRQQGTGELFF | TGTGCCAGCAGACAACAGGGGACCGGGGAGCTGTTTTTT
TRBJ2-5 | . | TRBV7-9 | TRBD1 | CASSMGQGVETQYF | TGTGCCAGCAGCATGGGACAGGGGGTGGAGACCCAGTACTTC
TRBJ1-4 | . | TRBV30 | TRBD1 | CAWARRQGHEKLFF | TGTGCCTGGGCACGGAGACAGGGTCACGAAAAACTGTTTTTT
TRBJ2-7 | . | TRBV7-6 | TRBD2 | CASSQIAGGPYEQYF | TGTGCCAGCAGCCAGATAGCGGGAGGGCCCTACGAGCAGTACTTC
TRBJ2-3 | . | TRBV18 | TRBD1 | CASSPGDRSTDTQYF | TGTGCCAGCTCACCTGGGGACAGAAGCACAGATACGCAGTATTTT
TRBJ2-7 | . | TRBV27 | . | CASSLSSRGRAEQYF | TGTGCCAGCAGTTTATCTAGTCGAGGCAGGGCCGAGCAGTACTTC
TRBJ1-1 | . | TRBV18 | . | CASSPSVGQGSTEAFF | TGTGCCAGCTCACCCTCGGTAGGTCAGGGATCCACTGAAGCTTTCTTT
TRBJ2-2 | . | TRBV5-1 | . | CASSYRVGGELFF | TGCGCCAGCAGCTACAGGGTTGGCGGGGAGCTGTTTTTT
TRBJ2-2 | . | TRBV10-1 | TRBD2 | CASSAGTSGILGELFF | TGCGCCAGCAGTGCCGGGACTAGCGGGATCCTCGGGGAGCTGTTTTTT
TRBJ1-1 | . | TRBV27 | . | CASRRQALSTEAFF | TGTGCCAGCAGGAGACAGGCCCTATCTACTGAAGCTTTCTTT
TRBJ2-3 | few | TRBV6-7 | TRBD1 | CASSYRGDRDTDTQYF | TGTGCCAGCAGTTATCGGGGGGACAGGGACACAGATACGCAGTATTTT
TRBJ2-7 | . | TRBV4-3 | . | CASSLSYLGSYEQYF | TGCGCCAGCAGCCTTTCCTACCTAGGCTCCTACGAGCAGTACTTC
TRBJ2-7 | . | TRBV9 | TRBD2 | CASSVATGDYDEQYF | TGTGCCAGCAGCGTAGCTACGGGGGACTATGACGAGCAGTACTTC
TRBJ1-5 | . | TRBV6-5 | . | CASSYQRGKPQHF | TGTGCCAGCAGTTACCAGAGAGGGAAGCCCCAGCATTTT
TRBJ2-7 | . | TRBV5-1 | . | CASSGSSYEQYF | TGCGCCAGCAGCGGGAGCTCCTACGAGCAGTACTTC
TRBJ2-3 | . | TRBV4-2 | TRBD2 | CASSQILAGGTDTQYF | TGTGCCAGCAGCCAAATACTAGCGGGGGGGACAGATACGCAGTATTTT
TRBJ1-1 | . | TRBV19 | . | CASSIPGRGTEAFF | TGTGCCAGTAGTATACCAGGGAGGGGCACTGAAGCTTTCTTT
TRBJ2-1 | . | TRBV30 | TRBD2 | CAWSPLGLGGGYNEQFF | TGTGCCTGGAGTCCCCTGGGATTGGGCGGGGGGTACAATGAGCAGTTCTTC
TRBJ2-6 | . | TRBV30 | TRBD2 | CAWRPPAGGLGANVLTF | TGTGCCTGGAGACCCCCAGCGGGAGGGTTAGGGGCCAACGTCCTGACTTTC
TRBJ1-3 | . | TRBV6-2/TRBV6-3 | . | CASSPRVPVGHNF | TGTGCCAGCAGCCCCCGGGTCCCCGTCGGTCACAATTTT
TRBJ2-6 | . | TRBV11-2 | . | CASSLQVSGANVLTF | TGTGCCAGCAGCTTACAGGTCTCTGGGGCCAACGTCCTGACTTTC
TRBJ2-3 | . | TRBV9 | . | CASSVGEDRPNF | TGTGCCAGCAGCGTAGGGGAAGACAGGCCGAATTTT
TRBJ2-5 | . | TRBV5-6 | TRBD2 | CASARELGETQYF | TGTGCCAGCGCGCGGGAGCTTGGAGAGACCCAGTACTTC
TRBJ2-3 | few | TRBV10-3 | . | CAISVQGGLSSTDTQYF | TGTGCCATCAGTGTGCAGGGGGGCCTATCCAGCACAGATACGCAGTATTTT
TRBJ2-1 | . | TRBV10-3 | . | CAISEEVSYNEQFF | TGTGCCATCAGTGAGGAGGTTTCCTACAATGAGCAGTTCTTC
TRBJ1-6 | . | TRBV2 | TRBD1 | CASSAPQGRMSGAPLHF | TGTGCCAGCAGTGCTCCACAGGGGCGTATGAGTGGTGCACCCCTCCACTTT
TRBJ2-7 | once | TRBV19 | . | CASSEAGRSYEQYF | TGTGCCAGTAGTGAGGCGGGAAGGTCCTACGAGCAGTACTTC
TRBJ1-1 | . | TRBV6-2/TRBV6-3 | . | CASSYSRFYHTEAFF | TGTGCCAGCAGTTACTCTCGGTTCTATCACACTGAAGCTTTCTTT
TRBJ1-5 | few | TRBV30 | . | CAWSLTAGLKQPQHF | TGTGCCTGGAGTCTGACTGCAGGGTTGAAACAGCCCCAGCATTTT
TRBJ1-3 | . | TRBV7-9 | . | CASSLAGGLGNTIYF | TGTGCCAGCAGCTTAGCTGGGGGCTTGGGAAACACCATATATTTT
TRBJ1-2 | few | TRBV10-3 | TRBD1 | CAISGGTESNYGYTF | TGTGCCATCAGTGGGGGGACAGAGTCCAACTATGGCTACACCTTC
TRBJ2-3 | . | TRBV5-1 | TRBD2 | CASSLSTSGGARGDTQYF | TGCGCCAGCAGCTTGTCTACTAGCGGGGGGGCCCGAGGGGATACGCAGTATTTT
TRBJ1-1 | . | TRBV30 | . | CAWRLQLNTEAFF | TGTGCCTGGAGATTACAGTTGAACACTGAAGCTTTCTTT
TRBJ2-5 | . | TRBV6-5 | TRBD1 | CASSSWTGKETQYF | TGTGCCAGCAGTTCCTGGACAGGGAAAGAGACCCAGTACTTC
TRBJ2-7 | . | TRBV11-2 | TRBD1 | CASSFGQEAILLSEQYF | TGTGCCAGCAGCTTCGGACAGGAGGCCATTCTTCTATCCGAGCAGTACTTC
TRBJ1-2 | . | TRBV3-1/TRBV3-2 | . | CASSQLTGQEYDGRGGYTF | TGTGCCAGCAGCCAATTGACAGGCCAAGAGTATGATGGTCGGGGTGGCTACACCTTC
TRBJ1-2 | . | TRBV20-1 | . | CSVGGGEGYTF | TGCAGTGTGGGGGGAGGCGAAGGCTACACCTTC
TRBJ2-4 | . | TRBV7-9 | TRBD1 | CASTSGTGGIVAKNIQYF | TGTGCCAGCACCTCCGGGACAGGGGGGATCGTAGCCAAAAACATTCAGTACTTC
TRBJ2-1 | few | TRBV7-8 | . | CASSFPGLTYNEQFF | TGTGCCAGCAGCTTCCCGGGACTCACCTACAATGAGCAGTTCTTC
TRBJ2-3 | . | TRBV6-5 | TRBD2 | CASRLAGEITQYF | TGTGCCAGCAGACTAGCGGGAGAAATAACGCAGTATTTT
TRBJ2-4 | once | TRBV4-1 | . | CASSQTGLFQYF | TGCGCCAGCAGCCAGACGGGTCTTTTTCAGTACTTC
TRBJ2-1 | . | TRBV5-1 | . | CASSSGTHNEQFF | TGCGCCAGCAGCTCCGGGACTCACAATGAGCAGTTCTTC
TRBJ2-1 | . | TRBV18 | TRBD2 | CASQTGGSYNEQFF | TGTGCCAGCCAGACGGGGGGATCCTACAATGAGCAGTTCTTC